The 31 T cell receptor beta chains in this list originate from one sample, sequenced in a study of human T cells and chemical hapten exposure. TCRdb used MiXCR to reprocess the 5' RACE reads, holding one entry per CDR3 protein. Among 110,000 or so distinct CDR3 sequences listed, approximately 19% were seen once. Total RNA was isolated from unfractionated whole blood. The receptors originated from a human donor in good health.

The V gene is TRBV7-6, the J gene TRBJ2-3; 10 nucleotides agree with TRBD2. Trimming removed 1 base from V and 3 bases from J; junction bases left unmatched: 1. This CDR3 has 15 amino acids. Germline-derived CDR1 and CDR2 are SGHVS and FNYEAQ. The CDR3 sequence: CASSLGTSGTDTQYF. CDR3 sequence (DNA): TGTGCCAGCAGCTTAGGGACTAGCGGTACAGATACGCAGTATTTT.

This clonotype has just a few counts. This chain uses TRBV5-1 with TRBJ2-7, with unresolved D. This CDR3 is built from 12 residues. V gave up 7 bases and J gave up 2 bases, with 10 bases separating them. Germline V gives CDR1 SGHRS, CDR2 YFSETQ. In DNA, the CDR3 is TGCGCCAGCTCAATCAAGGCCTACGAGCAGTACTTC. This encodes CASSIKAYEQYF.

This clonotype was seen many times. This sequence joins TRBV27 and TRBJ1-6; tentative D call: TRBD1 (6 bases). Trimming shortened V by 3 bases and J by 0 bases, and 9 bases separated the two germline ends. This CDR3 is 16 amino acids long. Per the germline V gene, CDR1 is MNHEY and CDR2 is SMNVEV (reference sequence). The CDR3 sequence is CASSFADSSYNSPLHF. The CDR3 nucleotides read TGTGCCAGCAGTTTTGCGGACAGCTCCTATAATTCACCCCTCCACTTT.

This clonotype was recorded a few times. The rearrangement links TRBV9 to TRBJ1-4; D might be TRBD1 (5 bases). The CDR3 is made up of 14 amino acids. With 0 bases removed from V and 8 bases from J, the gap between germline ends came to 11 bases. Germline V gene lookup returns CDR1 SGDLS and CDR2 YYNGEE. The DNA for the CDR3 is TGTGCCAGCAGCGTAGATCCAGGGCGGGAAAAACTGTTTTTT. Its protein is CASSVDPGREKLFF.

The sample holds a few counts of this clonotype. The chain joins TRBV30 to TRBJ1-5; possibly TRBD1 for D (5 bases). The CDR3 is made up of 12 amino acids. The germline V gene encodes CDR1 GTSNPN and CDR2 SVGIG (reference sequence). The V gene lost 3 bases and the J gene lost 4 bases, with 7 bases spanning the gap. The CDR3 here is CAWSGGNQPQHF. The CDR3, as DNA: TGTGCCTGGAGCGGGGGAAATCAGCCCCAGCATTTT.

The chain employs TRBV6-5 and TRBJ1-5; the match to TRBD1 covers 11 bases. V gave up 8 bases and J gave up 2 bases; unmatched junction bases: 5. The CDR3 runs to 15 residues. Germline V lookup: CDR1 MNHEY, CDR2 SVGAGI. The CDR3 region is CASSRTGGGNQPQHF. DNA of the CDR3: TGTGCCAGCTCTCGGACAGGGGGCGGCAATCAGCCCCAGCATTTT.

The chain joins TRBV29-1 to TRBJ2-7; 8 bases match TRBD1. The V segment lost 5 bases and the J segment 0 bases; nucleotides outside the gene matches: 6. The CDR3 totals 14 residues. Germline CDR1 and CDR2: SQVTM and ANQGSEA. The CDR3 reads CSVSGTGLSYEQYF. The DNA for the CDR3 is TGCAGCGTTTCCGGGACAGGTCTCTCCTACGAGCAGTACTTC.

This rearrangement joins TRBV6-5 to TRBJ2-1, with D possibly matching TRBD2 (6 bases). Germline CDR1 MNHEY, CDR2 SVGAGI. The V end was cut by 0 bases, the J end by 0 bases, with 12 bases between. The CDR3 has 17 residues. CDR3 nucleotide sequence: TGTGCCAGCAGTTACTCGACGGCCGGGAGCTCCTACAATGAGCAGTTCTTC. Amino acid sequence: CASSYSTAGSSYNEQFF.

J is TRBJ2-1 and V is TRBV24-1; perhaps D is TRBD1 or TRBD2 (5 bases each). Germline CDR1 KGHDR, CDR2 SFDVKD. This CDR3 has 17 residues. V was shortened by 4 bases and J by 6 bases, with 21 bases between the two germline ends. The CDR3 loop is CATSEERDPRKVNEQFF. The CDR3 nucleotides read TGTGCCACCAGTGAGGAACGGGACCCTCGGAAGGTCAATGAGCAGTTCTTC.

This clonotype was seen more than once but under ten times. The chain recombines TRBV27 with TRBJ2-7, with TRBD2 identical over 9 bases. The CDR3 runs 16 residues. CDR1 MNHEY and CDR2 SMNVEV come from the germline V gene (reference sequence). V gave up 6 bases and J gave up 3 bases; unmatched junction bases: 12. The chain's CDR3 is CASRIQREVWGYEQYF. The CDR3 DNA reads TGTGCCAGCAGGATCCAGCGGGAGGTATGGGGCTACGAGCAGTACTTC.

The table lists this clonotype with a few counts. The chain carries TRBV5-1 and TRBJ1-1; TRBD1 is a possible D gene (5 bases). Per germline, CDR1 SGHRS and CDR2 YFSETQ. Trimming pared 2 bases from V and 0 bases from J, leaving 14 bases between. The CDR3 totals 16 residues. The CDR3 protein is CASSLSVRALNTEAFF. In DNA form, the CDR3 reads TGCGCCAGCAGCTTATCTGTCAGGGCATTGAACACTGAAGCTTTCTTT.

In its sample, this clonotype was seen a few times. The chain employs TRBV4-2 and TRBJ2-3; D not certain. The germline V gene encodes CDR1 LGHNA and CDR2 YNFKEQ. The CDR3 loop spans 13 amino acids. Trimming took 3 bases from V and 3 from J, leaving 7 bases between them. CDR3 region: CASSQERTDTQYF. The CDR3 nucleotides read TGTGCCAGCAGCCAGGAGAGGACAGATACGCAGTATTTT.

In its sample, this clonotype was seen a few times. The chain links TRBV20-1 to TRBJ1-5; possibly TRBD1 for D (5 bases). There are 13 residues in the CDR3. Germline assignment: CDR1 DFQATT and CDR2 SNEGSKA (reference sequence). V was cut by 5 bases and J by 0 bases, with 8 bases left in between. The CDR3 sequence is CSAWTYSNQPQHF. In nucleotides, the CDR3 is TGCAGTGCTTGGACATATAGCAATCAGCCCCAGCATTTT.

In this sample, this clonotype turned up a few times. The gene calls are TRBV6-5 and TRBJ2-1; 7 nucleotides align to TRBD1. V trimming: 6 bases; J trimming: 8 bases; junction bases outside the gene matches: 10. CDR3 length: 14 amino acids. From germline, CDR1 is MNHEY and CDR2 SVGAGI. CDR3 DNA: TGTGCCAGCAGAGACTGGACAGGAGAGGATGAGCAGTTCTTC. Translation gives CASRDWTGEDEQFF.

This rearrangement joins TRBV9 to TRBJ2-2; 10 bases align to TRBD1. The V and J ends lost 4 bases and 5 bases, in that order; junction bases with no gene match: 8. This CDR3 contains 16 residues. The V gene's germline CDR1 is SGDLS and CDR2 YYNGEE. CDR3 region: CASSLVSGQGTGELFF. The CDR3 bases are TGTGCCAGCAGCCTTGTTTCGGGACAGGGGACCGGGGAGCTGTTTTTT.

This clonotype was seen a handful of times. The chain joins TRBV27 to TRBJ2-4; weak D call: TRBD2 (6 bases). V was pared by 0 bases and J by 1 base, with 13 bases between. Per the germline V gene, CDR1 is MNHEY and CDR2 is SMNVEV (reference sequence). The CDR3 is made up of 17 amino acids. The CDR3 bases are TGTGCCAGCAGTTTATCCTGGCGGGGCTTGGCCAAAAACATTCAGTACTTC. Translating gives CASSLSWRGLAKNIQYF.

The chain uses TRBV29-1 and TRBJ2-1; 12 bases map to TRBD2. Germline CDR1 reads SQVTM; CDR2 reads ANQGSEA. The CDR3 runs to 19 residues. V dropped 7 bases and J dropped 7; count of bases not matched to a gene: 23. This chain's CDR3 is CSATRGLAGGGGMANEQFF. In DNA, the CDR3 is TGCAGCGCTACTAGGGGACTAGCGGGCGGAGGAGGAATGGCGAATGAGCAGTTCTTC.

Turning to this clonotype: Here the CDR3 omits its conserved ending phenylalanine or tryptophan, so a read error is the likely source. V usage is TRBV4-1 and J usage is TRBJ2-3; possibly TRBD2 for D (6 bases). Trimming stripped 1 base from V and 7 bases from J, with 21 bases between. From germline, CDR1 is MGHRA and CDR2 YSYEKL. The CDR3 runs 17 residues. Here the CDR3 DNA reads TGCGCCAGCAGCCAAGTCCCGGGACTTATGACGGCCCATACGCAGTATTTA. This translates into CASSQVPGLMTAHTQYL.

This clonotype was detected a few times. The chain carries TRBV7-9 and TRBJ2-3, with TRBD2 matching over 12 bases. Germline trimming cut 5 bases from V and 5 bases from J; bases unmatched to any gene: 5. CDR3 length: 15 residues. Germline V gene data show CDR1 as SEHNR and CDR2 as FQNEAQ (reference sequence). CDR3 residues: CASSPGLAGQDTQYF. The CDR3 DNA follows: TGTGCCAGCAGCCCCGGACTAGCGGGACAAGATACGCAGTATTTT.

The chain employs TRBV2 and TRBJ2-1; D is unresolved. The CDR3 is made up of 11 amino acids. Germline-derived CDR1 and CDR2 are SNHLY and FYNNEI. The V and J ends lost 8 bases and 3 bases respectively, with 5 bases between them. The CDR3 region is CASVNYNEQFF. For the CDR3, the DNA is TGTGCCAGCGTTAACTACAATGAGCAGTTCTTC.

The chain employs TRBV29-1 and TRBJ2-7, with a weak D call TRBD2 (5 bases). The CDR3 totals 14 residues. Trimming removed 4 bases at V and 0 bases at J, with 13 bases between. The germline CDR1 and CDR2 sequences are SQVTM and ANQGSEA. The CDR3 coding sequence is TGCAGCGTTGTCCTCCGGGGTAGCTCCTACGAGCAGTACTTC. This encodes CSVVLRGSSYEQYF.

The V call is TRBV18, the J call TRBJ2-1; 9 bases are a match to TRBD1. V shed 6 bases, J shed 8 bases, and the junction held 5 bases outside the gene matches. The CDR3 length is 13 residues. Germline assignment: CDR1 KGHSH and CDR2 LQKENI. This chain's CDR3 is CASSGQGWDEQFF. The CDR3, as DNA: TGTGCCAGCTCCGGACAGGGGTGGGATGAGCAGTTCTTC.

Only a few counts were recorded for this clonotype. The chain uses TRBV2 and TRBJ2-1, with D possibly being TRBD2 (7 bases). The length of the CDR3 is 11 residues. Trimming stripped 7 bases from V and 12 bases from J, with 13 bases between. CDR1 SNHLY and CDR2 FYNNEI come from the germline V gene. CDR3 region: CASKGGLVQFF. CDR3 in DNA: TGTGCCAGCAAGGGGGGGCTAGTGCAGTTCTTC. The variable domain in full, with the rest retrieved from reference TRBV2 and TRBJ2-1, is EPEVTQTPSHQVTQMGQEVILRCVPISNHLYFYWYRQILGQKVEFLVSFYNNEISEKSEIFDDQFSVERPDGSNFTLKIRSTKLEDSAMYFCASKGGLVQFFGPGTRLTVL.

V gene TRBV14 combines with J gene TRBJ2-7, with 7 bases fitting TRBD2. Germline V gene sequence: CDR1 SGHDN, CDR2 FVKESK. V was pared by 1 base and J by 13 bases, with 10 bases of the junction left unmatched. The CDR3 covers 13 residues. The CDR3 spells CASSQARLATFYF. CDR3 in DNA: TGTGCCAGCAGCCAAGCCCGACTAGCAACCTTCTACTTC.

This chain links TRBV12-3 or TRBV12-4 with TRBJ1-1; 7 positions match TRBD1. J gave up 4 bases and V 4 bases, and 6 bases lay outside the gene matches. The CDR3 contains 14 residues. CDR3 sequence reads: CASSYGQVGTEAFF. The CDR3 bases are TGTGCCAGCAGTTACGGACAGGTGGGCACTGAAGCTTTCTTT.

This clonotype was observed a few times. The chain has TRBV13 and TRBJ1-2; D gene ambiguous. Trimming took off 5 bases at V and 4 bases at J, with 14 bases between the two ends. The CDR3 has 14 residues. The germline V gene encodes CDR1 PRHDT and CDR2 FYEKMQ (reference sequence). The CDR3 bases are TGTGCCAGCAGCCCACCAGAATACGGCTATGGCTACACCTTC. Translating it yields CASSPPEYGYGYTF.

In DNA form, the CDR3 reads TGTGCCAGCAGTACAGGGTCGGGGGCCAACGTCCTGACTTTC. Protein: CASSTGSGANVLTF. The V gene is TRBV6-5, the J gene TRBJ2-6; D possibly corresponds to TRBD1 (6 bases). Germline V lookup: CDR1 MNHEY, CDR2 SVGAGI. The V end lost 5 bases, the J end lost 4 bases, and 9 bases lay between the germline ends. CDR3 length: 14 residues.

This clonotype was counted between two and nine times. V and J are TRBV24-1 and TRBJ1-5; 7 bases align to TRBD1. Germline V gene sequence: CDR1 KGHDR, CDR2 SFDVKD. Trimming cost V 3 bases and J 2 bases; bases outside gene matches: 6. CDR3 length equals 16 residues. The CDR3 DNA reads TGTGCCACCAGTGATCACAGGGGAGTTGGCAATCAGCCCCAGCATTTT. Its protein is CATSDHRGVGNQPQHF.

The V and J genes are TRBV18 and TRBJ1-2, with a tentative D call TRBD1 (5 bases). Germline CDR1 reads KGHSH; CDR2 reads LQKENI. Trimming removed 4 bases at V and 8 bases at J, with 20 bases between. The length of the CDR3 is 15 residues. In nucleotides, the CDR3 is TGTGCCAGCTCACGTTCCCGGGACGAGCTCAGGGGCTACACCTTC. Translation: CASSRSRDELRGYTF.

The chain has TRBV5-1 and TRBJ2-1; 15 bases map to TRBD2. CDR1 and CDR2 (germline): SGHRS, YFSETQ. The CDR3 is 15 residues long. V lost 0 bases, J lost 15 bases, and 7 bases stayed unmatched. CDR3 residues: CASSLDRTSGRASFF. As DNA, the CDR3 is TGCGCCAGCAGCTTGGATCGGACTAGCGGGAGGGCCTCGTTCTTC.

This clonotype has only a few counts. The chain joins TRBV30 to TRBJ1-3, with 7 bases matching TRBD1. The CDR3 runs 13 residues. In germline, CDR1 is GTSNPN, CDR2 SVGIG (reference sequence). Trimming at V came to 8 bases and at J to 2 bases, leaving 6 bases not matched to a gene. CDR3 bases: TGTGCCCGGACACAGGGGCCTGGAAACACCATATATTTT. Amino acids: CARTQGPGNTIYF.